The text below deals with one T cell receptor (beta chain). V lost 0 bases and J lost 0; bases outside the gene matches: 8. CDR1 and CDR2 from the germline V gene are KGHDR and SFDVKD. This CDR3 has 20 amino acids. Building the TCR beta libraries relied on iRepertoire HTBI primers, and CDR3 regions underwent Arm-PCR. TCRdb itself ran the multiplex PCR reads through MiXCR, one entry per CDR3 protein. The sample holds about 460,000 distinct CDR3 sequences, about 22% seen once. This entry belongs to a study of regulatory T cells in long-lasting Graves disease. Study-level information: Patients with persistent Graves' disease had over 5 years of antithyroid drugs and persistent TSH receptor antibodies.

Regarding time point: persistent/refractory GD, antithyroid drugs over 5 years with positive TRAb. Extracted PBMC RNA gave rise to the TCR library. This sequence joins TRBV24-1 and TRBJ2-2; 11 bases are a match to TRBD2. The source is a female donor with Graves disease. Sequenced material: peripheral blood mononuclear cells (PBMCs), taken when the disease was refractory, from a patient treated with antithyroid drugs. The CDR3 region is CATSDLGDSGGAANTGELFF. The CDR3 coding sequence is TGTGCCACCAGTGATTTGGGGGATAGCGGGGGGGCCGCGAACACCGGGGAGCTGTTTTTT.